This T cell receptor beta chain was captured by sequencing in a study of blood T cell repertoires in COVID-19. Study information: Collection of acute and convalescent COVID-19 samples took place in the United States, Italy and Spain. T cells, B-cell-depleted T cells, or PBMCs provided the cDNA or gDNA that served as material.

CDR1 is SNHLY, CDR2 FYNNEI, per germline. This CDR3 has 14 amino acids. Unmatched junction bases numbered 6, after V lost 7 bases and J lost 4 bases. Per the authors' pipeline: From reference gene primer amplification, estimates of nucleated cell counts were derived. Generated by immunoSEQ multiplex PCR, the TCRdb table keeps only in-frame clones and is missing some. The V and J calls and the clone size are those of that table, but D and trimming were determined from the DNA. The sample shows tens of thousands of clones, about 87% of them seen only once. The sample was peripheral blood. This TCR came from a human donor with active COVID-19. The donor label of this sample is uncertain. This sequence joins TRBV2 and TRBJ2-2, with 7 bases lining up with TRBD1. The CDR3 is CASTRQGGTGELFF. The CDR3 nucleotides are TGTGCCAGCACACGACAGGGCGGCACCGGGGAGCTGTTTTTT.